Sequencing of this TCR beta chain was carried out in a study of shared clonotypes between healthy human individuals. The test was conducted at deep level. Each unsorted PBMC replicate got 300 ng genomic DNA, tens of thousands of genomes. Assay used: immunoSEQ multiplex PCR; TCRdb lists only in-frame clones, some missing. The sample records nearly 500,000 clones, approximately 80% being singletons. The study drew all its donors from Caucasian adults living in Nashville, Tennessee. The CDR3 totals 13 residues. Trimming shortened V by 7 bases and J by 3 bases, and 12 bases separated the two germline ends. Per the germline V gene, CDR1 is LNHDA and CDR2 is SQIVND (reference sequence). This clone was seen only a few times.

The sequence was collected from a woman in her 40s in good health. Some clones in this sample may be carry-over from other donors' samples. The source material was PBMCs. The chain links TRBV19 to TRBJ1-1; D not resolved. The DNA for the CDR3 is TGTGCCAGTACCCCCCGTCTCGACACTGAAGCTTTCTTT. This gives the protein CASTPRLDTEAFF.